The rows below give T cell receptor beta chains drawn from one sample of a study of T cell repertoires in cytomegalovirus infection. TCRdb fed the reads into MiXCR, producing one record per CDR3 protein. This table has hundreds of thousands of distinct CDR3 sequences, 30% to 40% appearing once. Their cognate antigens are unknown. Material: cultured CD8+ T cells from PBMCs, obtained from culture after CMV antigen stimulation. The receptors stem from a human donor in good health (CMV status not recorded). Some clones in this sample may be carry-over from other donors' samples. Each CDR3 is given with its conserved first and last residue. A D gene is named only where the DNA matches it firmly. Size is stated for part of the rows, as once, few or many counts, or as a class when the clone is expanded.

D gene: .; V gene: TRBV4-1; J gene: TRBJ1-5; clone size: .; CDR3 protein: CASSQETVQPQHF; CDR3 DNA: TGCGCCAGCAGCCAAGAAACGGTTCAGCCCCAGCATTTT
D gene: TRBD1; V gene: TRBV27; J gene: TRBJ2-3; clone size: .; CDR3 protein: CASSLRDRGADSTDTQYF; CDR3 DNA: TGTGCCAGCAGTTTAAGGGACAGGGGCGCCGATAGCACAGATACGCAGTATTTT
D gene: .; V gene: TRBV7-2; J gene: TRBJ1-1; clone size: many; CDR3 protein: CASSSIRRERNTEAFF; CDR3 DNA: TGTGCCAGCAGTTCTATTAGGAGGGAAAGGAACACTGAAGCTTTCTTT
D gene: .; V gene: TRBV12-3/TRBV12-4; J gene: TRBJ1-1; clone size: few; CDR3 protein: CASSATPNTEAFF; CDR3 DNA: TGTGCCAGCAGCGCAACACCTAACACTGAAGCTTTCTTT
D gene: .; V gene: TRBV7-9; J gene: TRBJ1-1; clone size: few; CDR3 protein: CASSLGFFEAFF; CDR3 DNA: TGTGCCAGCAGCTTAGGATTCTTTGAAGCTTTCTTT
D gene: .; V gene: TRBV7-3; J gene: TRBJ2-1; clone size: .; CDR3 protein: CANSSESRYYNEQFF; CDR3 DNA: TGTGCCAACAGCTCCGAAAGTCGGTACTACAATGAGCAGTTCTTC
D gene: .; V gene: TRBV20-1; J gene: TRBJ2-1; clone size: once; CDR3 protein: CSAREGKGINEQFF; CDR3 DNA: TGCAGTGCTAGAGAAGGCAAGGGGATCAATGAGCAGTTCTTC
D gene: .; V gene: TRBV7-2; J gene: TRBJ1-1; clone size: .; CDR3 protein: CVSGAGLLTEAFF; CDR3 DNA: TGTGTCAGCGGAGCGGGCCTACTCACTGAAGCTTTCTTT
D gene: .; V gene: TRBV27; J gene: TRBJ2-3; clone size: few; CDR3 protein: CASSLGALTDTQYF; CDR3 DNA: TGTGCCAGCAGTTTAGGAGCCCTCACAGATACGCAGTATTTT
D gene: TRBD2; V gene: TRBV7-6; J gene: TRBJ2-1; clone size: .; CDR3 protein: CASSSGLAGGINEQFF; CDR3 DNA: TGTGCTAGCAGCTCCGGACTAGCGGGGGGAATAAATGAGCAGTTCTTC
D gene: .; V gene: TRBV7-9; J gene: TRBJ1-1; clone size: many; CDR3 protein: CASSLGQGMNTEAFF; CDR3 DNA: TGTGCCAGCAGCTTAGGGCAGGGGATGAACACTGAAGCTTTCTTT
D gene: .; V gene: TRBV6-1; J gene: TRBJ2-7; clone size: .; CDR3 protein: CASTGTSREQYF; CDR3 DNA: TGTGCCAGCACCGGGACGTCCCGCGAGCAGTACTTC
D gene: TRBD2; V gene: TRBV9; J gene: TRBJ2-2; clone size: .; CDR3 protein: CASSVGAGGNTGELFF; CDR3 DNA: TGTGCCAGCAGCGTAGGAGCGGGGGGGAACACCGGGGAGCTGTTTTTT
D gene: TRBD1; V gene: TRBV6-5; J gene: TRBJ1-5; clone size: .; CDR3 protein: CASTGQGPGQPQHF; CDR3 DNA: TGTGCCAGCACCGGACAGGGGCCAGGACAGCCCCAGCATTTT
D gene: TRBD2; V gene: TRBV4-3; J gene: TRBJ2-3; clone size: few; CDR3 protein: CASSQDPGLADTDTQYF; CDR3 DNA: TGCGCCAGCAGCCAAGATCCGGGACTAGCGGACACAGATACGCAGTATTTT
D gene: .; V gene: TRBV12-3/TRBV12-4; J gene: TRBJ2-7; clone size: few; CDR3 protein: CASSYDYRVNEQYF; CDR3 DNA: TGTGCCAGCAGTTACGACTACAGGGTCAACGAGCAGTACTTC
D gene: .; V gene: TRBV5-5; J gene: TRBJ1-1; clone size: few; CDR3 protein: CASTQGSHTEAFF; CDR3 DNA: TGTGCCAGCACACAGGGATCACACACTGAAGCTTTCTTT
D gene: .; V gene: TRBV24-1; J gene: TRBJ1-2; clone size: .; CDR3 protein: CATSEADFYGYTF; CDR3 DNA: TGTGCCACCAGTGAGGCTGACTTCTATGGCTACACCTTC
D gene: .; V gene: TRBV29-1; J gene: TRBJ2-7; clone size: few; CDR3 protein: CSVEQSVSYEQYF; CDR3 DNA: TGCAGCGTTGAACAGTCAGTCTCCTACGAGCAGTACTTC
D gene: TRBD2; V gene: TRBV19; J gene: TRBJ2-7; clone size: few; CDR3 protein: CASSIGLAGSSYEQYF; CDR3 DNA: TGTGCCAGTAGTATTGGACTAGCGGGGAGCTCCTACGAGCAGTACTTC
D gene: TRBD1; V gene: TRBV12-3/TRBV12-4; J gene: TRBJ1-2; clone size: .; CDR3 protein: CASTGGTGAPRPGYGYTF; CDR3 DNA: TGTGCCAGCACTGGCGGGACAGGGGCCCCGCGGCCGGGCTATGGCTACACCTTC
D gene: .; V gene: TRBV5-4; J gene: TRBJ1-3; clone size: few; CDR3 protein: CASSLGIEDGNTIYF; CDR3 DNA: TGTGCCAGCAGCTTGGGCATCGAGGATGGAAACACCATATATTTT
D gene: .; V gene: TRBV7-6; J gene: TRBJ1-1; clone size: many; CDR3 protein: CASSLGAGVNTEAFF; CDR3 DNA: TGTGCCAGCAGCTTAGGAGCAGGGGTAAACACTGAAGCTTTCTTT
D gene: .; V gene: TRBV19; J gene: TRBJ2-7; clone size: .; CDR3 protein: CVSAAGQTYEQYF; CDR3 DNA: TGTGTCAGTGCAGCGGGACAGACCTACGAGCAGTACTTC
D gene: .; V gene: TRBV4-1; J gene: TRBJ1-4; clone size: many; CDR3 protein: CASSLGRLVDEKLFF; CDR3 DNA: TGCGCCAGCAGCCTCGGACGTCTCGTCGATGAAAAACTGTTTTTT
D gene: .; V gene: TRBV5-1; J gene: TRBJ2-5; clone size: .; CDR3 protein: CASSPSVGRGFETQYF; CDR3 DNA: TGCGCCAGCAGCCCTAGCGTGGGCAGGGGATTTGAGACCCAGTACTTC
D gene: .; V gene: TRBV2; J gene: TRBJ2-1; clone size: .; CDR3 protein: CASSEKAYNEQFF; CDR3 DNA: TGTGCCAGCAGTGAAAAGGCCTACAATGAGCAGTTCTTC